This passage covers 17 T cell receptor beta chains from one sample sequenced in a study of radiation and T cells in renal cell carcinoma (dated by TCRdb to 2019 to 2021). Library construction relied on the immunoSEQ multiplex PCR assay. Sourced from immuneACCESS, this table was stored by TCRdb with only in-frame sequences that have V and J called. A share of the clones is absent; for the studies checked, an unresolved V gene accounts for under half, and the remainder has no known explanation. The sample table records about 150,000 clones; less than 90% of these occur just once. Of the sample, 3.5% to 5% is held by the ten largest clones. The sample's time point label, decoded: baseline pretreatment blood. In the paper's terms, the treatment or condition label means: 15 Gy SBRT to primary tumor, nephrectomy 4 weeks later. Sequences were derived from blood, sampled from a patient whose treatment included radiotherapy and nephrectomy. The source is a woman between 65 and 79 years old with renal cell carcinoma.

The CDR3 sequence is CSASDYGYTF. In DNA form, the CDR3 reads TGCAGTGCTAGCGACTATGGCTACACCTTC. This chain connects TRBV20-1 to TRBJ1-2; D unresolved. This CDR3 has 10 residues. The V gene lost 3 bases and the J gene lost 3 bases, with 2 bases spanning the gap. Germline V gene data show CDR1 as DFQATT and CDR2 as SNEGSKA (reference sequence).

The chain employs TRBV6-5 and TRBJ1-3, with D maybe TRBD1 (5 bases). CDR1 and CDR2 (germline): MNHEY, SVGAGI. Trimming stripped 8 bases from V and 5 bases from J, with 13 bases between. The CDR3 has 13 amino acids. The CDR3 DNA reads TGTGCCAGCGAGCCCTCAGGGAGAAACACCATATATTTT. This gives the protein CASEPSGRNTIYF.

The chain joins TRBV7-3 to TRBJ2-3; possible D gene TRBD1, 6 bases. V was shortened by 5 bases and J by 6 bases, with 9 bases between the two germline ends. Germline values: CDR1 SGHTA, CDR2 FQGTGA. The CDR3 is made up of 12 amino acids. The CDR3 sequence: CASSPDRDTQYF. In DNA form, the CDR3 reads TGTGCCAGCAGCCCCGACAGGGATACGCAGTATTTT.

The V and J genes are TRBV9 and TRBJ2-7; D is possibly TRBD1 (5 bases). Germline CDR1 is SGDLS and CDR2 is YYNGEE. The CDR3 has 15 residues. V lost 0 bases and J lost 3, with 13 bases in between. In nucleotides, the CDR3 is TGTGCCAGCAGCGTAGGGGGCAGGGTTGGCTACGAGCAGTACTTC. It specifies CASSVGGRVGYEQYF.

To note about this clone: Other nucleotide sequences from this sample produce the same CDR3. The CDR3 DNA is TGTGCCTGGACAGGCTCTGGAAACACCATATATTTT. It codes for CAWTGSGNTIYF. The chain carries TRBV30 and TRBJ1-3, with no clear D. CDR1 and CDR2 from the germline V gene are GTSNPN and SVGIG (reference sequence). The CDR3 has 12 amino acids. Trimming stripped 4 bases from V and 0 bases from J, with 4 bases between.

V and J are TRBV5-4 and TRBJ1-2, with D uncertain. The V end lost 4 bases, the J end lost 1 base, and 11 bases lay between the germline ends. The CDR3 has 14 amino acids. Germline loops: CDR1 SGHNT, CDR2 YYREEE (reference sequence). The CDR3 sequence is CASSPPGGNYGYTF. CDR3 in DNA: TGTGCCAGCAGCCCGCCGGGTGGTAACTATGGCTACACCTTC. Supplemented by reference TRBV5-4 and TRBJ1-2, the full variable domain reads ETGVTQSPTHLIKTRGQQVTLRCSSQSGHNTVSWYQQALGQGPQFIFQYYREEENGRGNFPPRFSGLQFPNYSSELNVNALELDDSALYLCASSPPGGNYGYTFGSGTRLTVV.

V and J are TRBV6-1 and TRBJ1-2; possible D gene TRBD1, 5 bases. Germline-derived CDR1 and CDR2 are MNHNS and SASEGT. This CDR3 is 15 amino acids long. The germline V and J ends were trimmed by 7 bases and 0 bases, with 15 bases remaining between them. The CDR3 DNA is TGTGCCAGCACCACGGGGGGGTTAGCTAACTATGGCTACACCTTC. Translating it yields CASTTGGLANYGYTF.

This clone was recorded only once. The chain employs TRBV6-1 and TRBJ2-7, with D maybe TRBD2 (6 bases). The CDR3 sequence is 15 residues long. In germline, CDR1 is MNHNS, CDR2 SASEGT. Trimming stripped 4 bases from V and 9 bases from J, with 22 bases between. The CDR3 DNA sequence: TGTGCCAGCAGTGTGGCAGGGTCCAGTGCGCGGGGGCAGTACTTC. This encodes CASSVAGSSARGQYF.

The chain is built from TRBV19 and TRBJ2-5; maybe TRBD2 (5 bases). This CDR3 spans 15 amino acids. The germline gives CDR1 LNHDA, CDR2 SQIVND (reference sequence). Trimming stripped 1 base from V and 5 bases from J, with 14 bases between. The CDR3 loop reads CASSIVTRRSETQYF. Here the CDR3 DNA reads TGTGCCAGTAGTATAGTAACTAGACGATCGGAGACCCAGTACTTC.

V usage is TRBV18 and J usage is TRBJ1-2; D is unclear. The V end was cut by 2 bases, the J end by 8 bases, with 15 bases between. The CDR3 totals 14 residues. CDR1 is KGHSH and CDR2 is LQKENI in the germline V gene. The CDR3: CASSPSVDGVGYTF. The CDR3 DNA sequence: TGTGCCAGCTCACCAAGTGTAGACGGCGTCGGCTACACCTTC.

This sequence joins TRBV6-1 and TRBJ1-2; 7 nucleotides line up with TRBD1. CDR3 length equals 14 residues. V gave up 5 bases and J gave up 0 bases; unmatched junction bases: 3. CDR1 MNHNS and CDR2 SASEGT come from the germline V gene. CDR3 sequence (DNA): TGTGCCAGCAGTCCCGGGACAGCTAACTATGGCTACACCTTC. Encoded protein: CASSPGTANYGYTF.

The rearrangement links TRBV19 to TRBJ2-5, with 9 bases fitting TRBD1. V shed 3 bases, J shed 2 bases, and the junction held 7 bases outside the gene matches. The CDR3 runs 16 residues. Looked up from germline, CDR1 is LNHDA and CDR2 is SQIVND (reference sequence). CDR3 sequence: CASSMGGTGSQETQYF. In nucleotides, the CDR3 is TGTGCCAGTAGTATGGGGGGGACAGGGTCTCAAGAGACCCAGTACTTC.

The count of this clone is one. This chain connects TRBV6-5 to TRBJ2-6; D is uncertain. With 4 bases removed from V and 2 bases from J, the gap between germline ends came to 9 bases. Germline CDR1 and CDR2: MNHEY and SVGAGI. The CDR3 has 15 residues. The CDR3 DNA reads as TGTGCCAGCAGTTTAAGAATCACTGGGGCCAACGTCCTGACTTTC. Amino acid sequence: CASSLRITGANVLTF.

V usage is TRBV15 and J usage is TRBJ2-4, with TRBD1 matching 10 bases. CDR3 length: 18 residues. Per the germline V gene, CDR1 is LNHNV and CDR2 is YYDKDF (reference sequence). V lost 0 bases, J lost 1 base, and 6 bases stayed unmatched. The CDR3 DNA reads as TGTGCCACCAGCAGAGATATGGGGGGACAGGGGGCCAAAAACATTCAGTACTTC. It is translated as CATSRDMGGQGAKNIQYF.

The chain joins TRBV7-3 to TRBJ2-1; TRBD2 matches at 9 bases. The V and J ends lost 3 bases and 10 bases, in that order; junction bases with no gene match: 10. CDR1 and CDR2 (germline): SGHTA, FQGTGA. The CDR3 consists of 15 residues. CDR3 residues: CASSFLAGSSGEQFF. In nucleotides, the CDR3 is TGTGCCAGCAGCTTTCTAGCGGGGAGCAGCGGGGAGCAGTTCTTC.

The gene calls are TRBV7-2 and TRBJ2-7; 8 bases map to TRBD1. Germline CDR1 and CDR2: SGHTA and FQGNSA. Trimming removed 5 bases from V and 3 bases from J; junction bases left unmatched: 3. The length of the CDR3 is 13 residues. CDR3 amino acids: CASSRGQVYEQYF. In DNA, the CDR3 is TGTGCCAGCAGCCGGGGACAGGTCTACGAGCAGTACTTC.

The chain joins TRBV5-1 to TRBJ2-7; 12 nucleotides line up with TRBD2. From germline, CDR1 is SGHRS and CDR2 YFSETQ. This CDR3 comprises 18 residues. Losses at the gene ends were 0 bases for V and 2 bases for J; bases not matched to a gene: 9. The CDR3 coding sequence is TGCGCCAGCAGCTTGGCCGGCACTAGCGGGGGGACTCCCTACGAGCAGTACTTC. It codes for CASSLAGTSGGTPYEQYF. Full variable domain (remainder filled in from reference TRBV5-1 and TRBJ2-7): KAGVTQTPRYLIKTRGQQVTLSCSPISGHRSVSWYQQTPGQGLQFLFEYFSETQRNKGNFPGRFSGRQFSNSRSEMNVSTLELGDSALYLCASSLAGTSGGTPYEQYFGPGTRLTVT.